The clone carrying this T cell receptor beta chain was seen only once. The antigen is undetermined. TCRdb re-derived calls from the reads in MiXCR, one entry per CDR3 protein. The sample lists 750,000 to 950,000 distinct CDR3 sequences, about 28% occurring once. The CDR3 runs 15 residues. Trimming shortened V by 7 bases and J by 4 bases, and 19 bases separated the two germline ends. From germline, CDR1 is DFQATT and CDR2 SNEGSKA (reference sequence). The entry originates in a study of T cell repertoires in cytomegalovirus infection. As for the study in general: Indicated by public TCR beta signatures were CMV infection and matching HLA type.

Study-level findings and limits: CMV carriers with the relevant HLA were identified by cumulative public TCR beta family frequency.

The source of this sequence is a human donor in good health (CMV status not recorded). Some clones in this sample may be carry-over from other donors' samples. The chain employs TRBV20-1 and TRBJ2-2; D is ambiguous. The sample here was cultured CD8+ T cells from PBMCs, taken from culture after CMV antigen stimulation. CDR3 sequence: CSVQTDMVPTGELFF. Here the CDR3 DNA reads TGCAGTGTTCAGACCGACATGGTCCCCACCGGGGAGCTGTTTTTT.